A selection of T cell receptor beta chains follows, all from one sample in a study of tumor-infiltrating lymphocytes in localized non-small cell lung cancer. TCRdb keeps only in-frame clones here, not all; method: immunoSEQ multiplex PCR. The sample consists of 11,000 to 15,000 clones, 75% to 85% of them appearing once. Material: lung tumor tissue. All receptors come from a human donor with non-small cell lung cancer. Each CDR3 is given with its conserved first and last residue. D genes are given only for firm matches. For some rows the clone size is stated as once, few or many, or as a class when expanded; others skip it.

.	TRBV6-5	few	TRBJ2-2	CASSYSMGVTGELFF	TGTGCCAGCAGTTACTCGATGGGGGTAACCGGGGAGCTGTTTTTT
.	TRBV5-1	.	TRBJ1-3	CASSSETLYSGNTIYF	TGCGCCAGCAGCTCTGAGACCCTCTACTCTGGAAACACCATATATTTT
TRBD1	TRBV29-1	.	TRBJ1-1	CSAVTGGIGEAFF	TGCAGCGCAGTGACAGGGGGCATTGGTGAAGCTTTCTTT
TRBD1	TRBV7-7	.	TRBJ2-7	CASSPDRVKQYF	TGTGCCAGCAGCCCCGACAGGGTTAAGCAGTACTTC
TRBD1	TRBV6-5	.	TRBJ1-6	CASRLTGANNSPLHF	TGTGCCAGCAGATTGACAGGGGCGAATAATTCACCCCTCCACTTT
.	TRBV5-4	.	TRBJ1-1	CASSFLGETTEAFF	TGTGCCAGCAGCTTTTTAGGGGAGACCACTGAAGCTTTCTTT
TRBD2	TRBV7-9	.	TRBJ2-3	CASSLVSGRSDTQYF	TGTGCCAGCAGCTTAGTGAGCGGGAGATCAGATACGCAGTATTTT
.	TRBV10-3	.	TRBJ1-1	CAISVRGVDTEAFF	TGTGCCATCAGTGTTAGAGGGGTGGACACTGAAGCTTTCTTT
.	TRBV5-1	.	TRBJ1-2	CASSPWRDNYGYTF	TGCGCCAGCAGCCCCTGGAGGGATAACTATGGCTACACCTTC
.	TRBV11-3	.	TRBJ2-3	CASTSENTQYF	TGTGCCAGCACTTCGGAAAATACGCAGTATTTT
.	TRBV14	.	TRBJ2-7	CASSQDYGEQYF	TGTGCCAGCAGCCAAGATTATGGAGAGCAGTACTTC
.	TRBV5-4	few	TRBJ1-1	CASSSGEVVTEAFF	TGTGCCAGCAGCTCAGGGGAGGTGGTCACTGAAGCTTTCTTT
.	TRBV6-5	.	TRBJ2-7	CASMATFYEQYF	TGTGCCAGCATGGCAACTTTTTACGAGCAGTACTTC
TRBD1	TRBV6-5	.	TRBJ1-1	CASKRQGFAEAFF	TGTGCCAGCAAAAGACAGGGGTTTGCTGAAGCTTTCTTT
TRBD1	TRBV18	.	TRBJ2-5	CASSRTGQETQYF	TGTGCCAGCTCCCGGACAGGCCAAGAGACCCAGTACTTC
.	TRBV4-2	.	TRBJ1-1	CASSKGGDTEAFF	TGTGCCAGCAGTAAGGGTGGGGACACTGAAGCTTTCTTT
TRBD2	TRBV5-4	.	TRBJ2-1	CASSRGLAGGPYNEQFF	TGTGCCAGCAGCCGGGGACTAGCGGGAGGACCCTACAATGAGCAGTTCTTC
TRBD2	TRBV27	few	TRBJ2-1	CASSLRLAETTEQFF	TGTGCCAGCAGTTTGAGGCTAGCGGAGACAACCGAGCAGTTCTTC
TRBD2	TRBV6-4	few	TRBJ2-2	CASSESSGSGGELFF	TGTGCCAGCAGTGAGAGTAGCGGGAGCGGCGGGGAGCTGTTTTTT
TRBD1	TRBV19	.	TRBJ1-6	CASRRGLPNSPLHF	TGTGCCAGTAGGAGGGGGCTCCCAAATTCACCCCTCCACTTT
.	TRBV7-7	.	TRBJ2-2	CASSDQGSGELFF	TGTGCCAGCAGCGACCAGGGTTCGGGGGAGCTGTTTTTT
.	TRBV29-1	.	TRBJ2-1	CSVGVVRDEQFF	TGCAGCGTGGGGGTGGTACGGGATGAGCAGTTCTTC
.	TRBV28	.	TRBJ2-1	CASRSGRSEQFF	TGTGCCAGCAGATCCGGGAGAAGTGAGCAGTTCTTC
.	TRBV11-2	.	TRBJ2-7	CASSLRPGQGRGEQYF	TGTGCCAGCAGCTTACGCCCGGGGCAGGGAAGAGGAGAGCAGTACTTC
TRBD1	TRBV18	.	TRBJ1-1	CASSQQGANTEAFF	TGTGCCAGCTCACAACAGGGGGCAAACACTGAAGCTTTCTTT
.	TRBV6-5	few	TRBJ2-2	CASSGDTGELFF	TGTGCCAGCAGTGGGGACACCGGGGAGCTGTTTTTT
.	TRBV7-2	.	TRBJ2-7	CASSLPTGSYEQYF	TGTGCCAGCAGCTTGCCGACAGGATCCTACGAGCAGTACTTC
TRBD2	TRBV6-1	.	TRBJ2-3	CASTSTSGITDTQYF	TGTGCCAGCACTTCTACTAGCGGGATCACAGATACGCAGTATTTT